The 13 T cell receptor beta chains given below trace back to one sample, sequenced in a study of cytomegalovirus exposure and HLA in healthy donors. With 60 Vbeta and 13 Jbeta primers, the PCR was carried out. Profiling relied on immunoSEQ multiplex PCR, and the TCRdb table lists in-frame clones only, not all of them. The table records 100,000 or so clones, over 12% of them present only once. The material sequenced was PBMCs. The receptor source for this set is a female donor in good health and CMV-seronegative.

This clone has just a few counts. The V and J genes are TRBV2 and TRBJ1-1; D is ambiguous. Trimming took off 6 bases at V and 4 bases at J, with 15 bases between the two ends. Germline assignment: CDR1 SNHLY and CDR2 FYNNEI. The CDR3 totals 14 residues. The CDR3 DNA reads TGTGCCAGCAGCCCCAGCCACAGTAGCACTGAAGCTTTCTTT. This encodes CASSPSHSSTEAFF.

This clone was found a few times. The chain recombines TRBV30 with TRBJ1-4; 7 nucleotides align to TRBD1. The CDR3 has 12 amino acids. Germline values: CDR1 GTSNPN, CDR2 SVGIG (reference sequence). With 5 bases clipped from V and 4 bases from J, the junction kept 1 base outside the gene matches. CDR3 sequence (DNA): TGTGCCTGGGGGGACAGTAATGAAAAACTGTTTTTT. It codes for CAWGDSNEKLFF.

This chain links TRBV4-3 with TRBJ2-3, with TRBD2 identical over 8 bases. CDR1 and CDR2 from the germline V gene are LGHNA and YSLEER. The CDR3 runs to 16 residues. V shed 4 bases, J shed 0 bases, and the junction held 6 bases outside the gene matches. CDR3 region: CASSPQAGASTDTQYF. DNA for the CDR3: TGCGCCAGCAGCCCCCAAGCGGGAGCTAGCACAGATACGCAGTATTTT.

The rearrangement joins TRBV9 to TRBJ2-3, with D unresolved. Germline CDR1 reads SGDLS; CDR2 reads YYNGEE. This CDR3 comprises 15 residues. The V gene lost 4 bases and the J gene lost 0 bases, with 12 bases spanning the gap. DNA for the CDR3: TGTGCCAGCAGCCTAGATCCCACTAGCACAGATACGCAGTATTTT. Protein: CASSLDPTSTDTQYF. The complete variable domain, with remaining parts taken from reference TRBV9 and TRBJ2-3, reads DSGVTQTPKHLITATGQRVTLRCSPRSGDLSVYWYQQSLDQGLQFLIQYYNGEERAKGNILERFSAQQFPDLHSELNLSSLELGDSALYFCASSLDPTSTDTQYFGPGTRLTVL.

There are a few counts of this clone. The V gene is TRBV5-1, the J gene TRBJ1-4, with D possibly being TRBD1 (6 bases). Trimming removed 1 base at V and 8 bases at J, with 12 bases between. Germline V CDR1 and CDR2: SGHRS, YFSETQ. The CDR3 sequence is 14 residues long. Written as DNA, the CDR3 is TGCGCCAGCAGCTTGAACAGGGCTGGGGAAAAACTGTTTTTT. Its protein is CASSLNRAGEKLFF.

This clone was counted only a few times. The junction departs from germline at one end; a sequencing error may be responsible. The chain combines TRBV7-7 with TRBJ2-7; the match to TRBD2 covers 10 bases. The CDR3 runs 16 residues. Germline lookup yields CDR1 SSHAT and CDR2 FNYEAQ (reference sequence). The chain's CDR3 is CASSLAPSGGPYEQYF. The CDR3 DNA reads TGTGCTAGCAGCTTAGCGCCTAGCGGGGGCCCCTACGAGCAGTACTTC.

The chain carries TRBV4-1 and TRBJ2-7, with 8 bases matching TRBD2. J gave up 3 bases and V 1 base, and 5 bases lay outside the gene matches. Per germline, CDR1 MGHRA and CDR2 YSYEKL. The CDR3 covers 15 residues. The CDR3 is CASSQGPAGGYEQYF. The CDR3 DNA reads TGCGCCAGCAGCCAAGGTCCCGCGGGGGGCTACGAGCAGTACTTC.

In its sample, this clone was seen a few times. The chain recombines TRBV9 with TRBJ1-4; no firm D call. The V gene lost 7 bases and the J gene lost 0 bases, with 10 bases spanning the gap. CDR1 and CDR2 (germline): SGDLS, YYNGEE. CDR3 size: 14 residues. The CDR3 protein is CASGDTATNEKLFF. In DNA form, the CDR3 reads TGTGCCAGCGGCGACACAGCAACTAATGAAAAACTGTTTTTT.

This clone was found a few times. This chain links TRBV5-1 with TRBJ2-5; 7 bases fit TRBD2. V lost 0 bases and J lost 4; bases outside the gene matches: 3. Germline CDR1 is SGHRS and CDR2 is YFSETQ. The CDR3 runs to 14 residues. CDR3 region: CASSLGLAAETQYF. Here the CDR3 DNA reads TGCGCCAGCAGCTTGGGCCTAGCGGCAGAGACCCAGTACTTC.

J is TRBJ1-2 and V is TRBV30; no definite D call. Germline V CDR1 and CDR2: GTSNPN, SVGIG (reference sequence). The CDR3 runs to 11 residues. Between the trimmed V and J ends, which lost 2 bases and 13 bases, there was a span of 14 bases. The CDR3 loop reads CAWSPPGLTTF. Here the CDR3 DNA reads TGTGCCTGGAGTCCACCGGGTCTCACCACCTTC.

The V and J genes are TRBV2 and TRBJ1-1; a possible D gene is TRBD1 (6 bases). In germline, CDR1 is SNHLY, CDR2 FYNNEI. CDR3 length: 16 residues. Trimming removed 2 bases at V and 1 base at J, with 14 bases between. In DNA, the CDR3 is TGTGCCAGCAGTGAAAGAAGAGGGGGGGCGAACACTGAAGCTTTCTTT. Its translation: CASSERRGGANTEAFF.

This clone was seen a handful of times. The chain employs TRBV28 and TRBJ1-1; maybe TRBD1 (6 bases). CDR1 is MDHEN and CDR2 is SYDVKM in the germline V gene. CDR3 length: 15 residues. Trimming took off 5 bases at V and 3 bases at J, with 16 bases between the two ends. In DNA form, the CDR3 reads TGTGCCAGCAGTCCTACAGGGTTTGGGGACACTGAAGCTTTCTTT. This codes for CASSPTGFGDTEAFF.

The table lists this clone with a few counts. The V and J genes are TRBV7-2 and TRBJ2-2; 10 nucleotides match TRBD2. The CDR3 spans 15 residues. After removal of 2 bases from V and 6 bases from J, the junction contained 3 bases not matched to a gene. Germline lookup yields CDR1 SGHTA and CDR2 FQGNSA. The CDR3 region has the DNA TGTGCCAGCAGCTTAAGCGGGGGGGCTTCCGGGGAGCTGTTTTTT. This translates into CASSLSGGASGELFF.